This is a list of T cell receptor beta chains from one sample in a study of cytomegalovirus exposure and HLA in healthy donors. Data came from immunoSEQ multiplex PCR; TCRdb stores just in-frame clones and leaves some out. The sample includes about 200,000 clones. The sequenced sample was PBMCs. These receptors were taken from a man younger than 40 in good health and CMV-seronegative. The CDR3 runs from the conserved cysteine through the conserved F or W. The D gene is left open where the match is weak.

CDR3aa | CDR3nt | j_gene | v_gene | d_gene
CASSYKRTGRTDTQYF | TGCGCCAGCAGCTACAAGCGGACTGGCCGCACAGATACGCAGTATTTT | TRBJ2-3 | TRBV4-1 | NA
CASSFTGTLNYGYTF | TGTGCCAGCAGTTTTACAGGAACCCTTAACTATGGCTACACCTTC | TRBJ1-2 | TRBV7-9 | NA
CAWAPLNRDSRGYTF | TGTGCCTGGGCACCCTTGAACCGGGACAGTAGGGGCTACACCTTC | TRBJ1-2 | TRBV30 | TRBD1
CASSPNSGGNYGYTF | TGCGCCAGCAGCCCTAACTCCGGGGGTAACTATGGCTACACCTTC | TRBJ1-2 | TRBV4-1 | NA
CASSQAEGGSTDTQYF | TGTGCCAGCAGCCAGGCCGAGGGGGGGAGCACAGATACGCAGTATTTT | TRBJ2-3 | TRBV4-2 | NA
CASSEIGESGELFF | TGTGCCAGCAGTGAAATAGGGGAATCCGGGGAGCTGTTTTTT | TRBJ2-2 | TRBV6-1 | NA
CASSPQSGSTDTQYF | TGTGCCAGCAGCCCCCAAAGCGGGAGCACAGATACGCAGTATTTT | TRBJ2-3 | TRBV11-2 | NA
CASSAGTGGDNEQFF | TGTGCCAGCAGCGCTGGGACAGGGGGGGACAATGAGCAGTTCTTC | TRBJ2-1 | TRBV7-3 | TRBD1
CAISGGGSQNSPLHF | TGTGCCATCAGTGGCGGGGGTAGTCAGAATTCACCCCTCCACTTT | TRBJ1-6 | TRBV10-3 | NA
CASSLKTTGTGNEKLFF | TGCGCCAGCAGCCTAAAAACGACCGGGACAGGCAATGAAAAACTGTTTTTT | TRBJ1-4 | TRBV5-1 | TRBD1
CAISESPGLAGVYNEQFF | TGTGCCATCAGTGAGTCCCCGGGACTAGCGGGGGTGTACAATGAGCAGTTCTTC | TRBJ2-1 | TRBV10-3 | TRBD2
CASSQDPAVLYEQYF | TGTGCCAGCAGCCAAGACCCGGCGGTCCTTTACGAGCAGTACTTC | TRBJ2-7 | TRBV4-2 | NA
CASSPNRDLADTQYF | TGTGCCAGCTCACCTAACCGGGATCTGGCAGATACGCAGTATTTT | TRBJ2-3 | TRBV18 | NA
CASAPLGTSSPRGETQYF | TGTGCTAGCGCCCCTTTAGGGACTAGCAGCCCACGGGGGGAGACCCAGTACTTC | TRBJ2-5 | TRBV12-5 | TRBD2
CAISRDRGTNTGELFF | TGTGCCATCAGCCGGGACAGGGGTACGAACACCGGGGAGCTGTTTTTT | TRBJ2-2 | TRBV10-3 | TRBD1
CASSPSPGQGTHGYTF | TGTGCCAGTAGTCCCAGTCCGGGACAGGGGACCCATGGCTACACCTTC | TRBJ1-2 | TRBV19 | TRBD1
CASSLERSNQPQHF | TGTGCCAGCAGCTTGGAGCGGAGCAATCAGCCCCAGCATTTT | TRBJ1-5 | TRBV5-8 | NA
CASSRTGERGYEQYF | TGTGCCAGCAGCAGGACAGGGGAACGAGGCTACGAGCAGTACTTC | TRBJ2-7 | TRBV7-8 | TRBD1
CASSQDYGGPSSYEQYF | TGCGCCAGCAGCCAAGATTACGGGGGGCCGAGCTCCTACGAGCAGTACTTC | TRBJ2-7 | TRBV4-1 | NA
CAISEPRGAATGELFF | TGTGCCATCAGTGAGCCGCGGGGGGCCGCCACCGGGGAGCTGTTTTTT | TRBJ2-2 | TRBV10-3 | TRBD2
CASSKSSRASSGANVLTF | TGTGCCAGTAGTAAAAGCTCGAGGGCTAGCTCTGGGGCCAACGTCCTGACTTTC | TRBJ2-6 | TRBV19 | NA
CASSEEEPGLAGGPYNEQFF | TGTGCCAGCAGTGAAGAAGAACCGGGACTAGCGGGGGGTCCCTACAATGAGCAGTTCTTC | TRBJ2-1 | TRBV6-1 | TRBD2
CASTVTSGRYNEQFF | TGTGCCAGTACCGTGACTAGCGGGAGATACAATGAGCAGTTCTTC | TRBJ2-1 | TRBV19 | TRBD2
CASQSVTGDGSEAFF | TGTGCCAGCCAGAGCGTAACAGGGGATGGGAGTGAAGCTTTCTTT | TRBJ1-1 | TRBV18 | TRBD1
CASSPPTSAGTGELFF | TGTGCCAGCAGCCCCCCCACTAGCGCGGGGACCGGGGAGCTGTTTTTT | TRBJ2-2 | TRBV14 | TRBD2
CASSVGGQAKNTGELFF | TGTGCCAGCAGCGTTGGGGGACAGGCAAAGAACACCGGGGAGCTGTTTTTT | TRBJ2-2 | TRBV5-8 | TRBD1
CASSSAGTENTEAFF | TGTGCCAGCAGCTCGGCCGGGACAGAGAACACTGAAGCTTTCTTT | TRBJ1-1 | TRBV7-2 | TRBD1
CASSPQEQSSYEQYF | TGTGCCAGCTCTCCACAGGAGCAAAGCTCCTACGAGCAGTACTTC | TRBJ2-7 | TRBV18 | NA
CASKPISSGANVLTF | TGTGCCAGCAAACCCATTAGCTCTGGGGCCAACGTCCTGACTTTC | TRBJ2-6 | TRBV6-5 | NA
CASSLGLAGPTDTQYF | TGTGCCAGCAGCCTCGGGCTAGCGGGTCCCACAGATACGCAGTATTTT | TRBJ2-3 | TRBV7-7 | TRBD2
CASSINGQGAGQPQHF | TGTGCCAGTAGTATTAATGGACAGGGGGCTGGTCAGCCCCAGCATTTT | TRBJ1-5 | TRBV19 | TRBD1
CAWRGGNTEAFF | TGTGCCTGGAGGGGGGGGAACACTGAAGCTTTCTTT | TRBJ1-1 | TRBV30 | NA
CASSSGGRLYNEQFF | TGTGCCAGCAGCTCGGGGGGTCGCCTATACAATGAGCAGTTCTTC | TRBJ2-1 | TRBV5-6 | TRBD2
CASSLAPLAGRNEQFF | TGTGCCAGCAGCTTAGCCCCACTAGCGGGGAGGAATGAGCAGTTCTTC | TRBJ2-1 | TRBV7-2 | TRBD2
CASSTPWQPQHF | TGTGCCAGCTCTACACCGTGGCAGCCCCAGCATTTT | TRBJ1-5 | TRBV18 | NA
CASSERDGGIQYF | TGCGCCAGCAGCGAGCGGGACGGGGGCATTCAGTACTTC | TRBJ2-4 | TRBV5-1 | TRBD2
CASSNRDTYQPQHF | TGTGCCAGCAGTAACCGGGACACCTATCAGCCCCAGCATTTT | TRBJ1-5 | TRBV2 | NA
CASSPPNYEQYF | TGTGCCAGCAGTCCCCCGAACTACGAGCAGTACTTC | TRBJ2-7 | TRBV6-6 | NA
CASSQVGQGDYGYTF | TGTGCCAGCAGCCAAGTGGGACAGGGAGACTATGGCTACACCTTC | TRBJ1-2 | TRBV14 | TRBD1
CASSQYSLNTEAFF | TGCGCCAGCAGCCAATACAGCTTGAACACTGAAGCTTTCTTT | TRBJ1-1 | TRBV4-3 | NA
CSVDAVSNGYTF | TGCAGCGTTGATGCGGTTTCCAATGGCTACACCTTC | TRBJ1-2 | TRBV29-1 | NA
CASRTGILDTGELFF | TGTGCCAGCAGGACGGGTATTTTGGACACCGGGGAGCTGTTTTTT | TRBJ2-2 | TRBV6-5 | NA
CASSPPGLAATDTQYF | TGTGCCAGCAGCCCCCCGGGACTAGCGGCCACAGATACGCAGTATTTT | TRBJ2-3 | TRBV11-3 | TRBD2
CASSLPGTGLNYGYTF | TGTGCCAGCAGCTTACCCGGGACAGGCCTTAACTATGGCTACACCTTC | TRBJ1-2 | TRBV7-9 | TRBD1
CASSQESEGAAGANVLTF | TGCGCCAGCAGCCAAGAGTCGGAGGGGGCGGCTGGGGCCAACGTCCTGACTTTC | TRBJ2-6 | TRBV4-1 | NA
CASSGPMGGGTEAFF | TGTGCCAGCAGTGGACCAATGGGGGGTGGGACTGAAGCTTTCTTT | TRBJ1-1 | TRBV6-6 | NA
CASSLGPTDRGLGNTIYF | TGTGCCAGCAGCTTGGGCCCTACTGACAGGGGGCTCGGAAACACCATATATTTT | TRBJ1-3 | TRBV5-4 | TRBD1
CASSSNRVSNQPQHF | TGTGCCAGCAGCTCAAACAGGGTGAGCAATCAGCCCCAGCATTTT | TRBJ1-5 | TRBV7-8 | NA
CASSLSGLAGQETQYF | TGTGCCAGTAGCCTATCAGGACTAGCGGGCCAAGAGACCCAGTACTTC | TRBJ2-5 | TRBV19 | TRBD2
CASSDASGRSEQYF | TGCGCCAGCAGTGACGCTAGCGGGAGGTCCGAGCAGTACTTC | TRBJ2-7 | TRBV10-1 | TRBD2
CASSLNLAGGQETQYF | TGCGCCAGCAGCTTGAACCTAGCGGGGGGGCAGGAGACCCAGTACTTC | TRBJ2-5 | TRBV5-1 | TRBD2
CASSPLTGGGDTQYF | TGTGCCAGCAGCCCGCTGACGGGGGGGGGAGATACGCAGTATTTT | TRBJ2-3 | TRBV13 | TRBD2
CASSSQSGEQFF | TGTGCCAGCAGTTCCCAATCGGGGGAGCAGTTCTTC | TRBJ2-1 | TRBV6-5 | NA
CASAELNTEAFF | TGTGCTAGTGCTGAGTTGAACACTGAAGCTTTCTTT | TRBJ1-1 | TRBV12-5 | NA
CASSPGGGGAGGELFF | TGTGCCAGCAGCCCAGGCGGCGGGGGGGCAGGCGGGGAGCTGTTTTTT | TRBJ2-2 | TRBV11-2 | TRBD2
CASSLGGFDGYTF | TGTGCCAGCAGCTTAGGCGGGTTTGATGGCTACACCTTC | TRBJ1-2 | TRBV11-1 | NA
CASSLGAIMNTEAFF | TGTGCCAGCAGCTTAGGGGCAATTATGAACACTGAAGCTTTCTTT | TRBJ1-1 | TRBV11-2 | NA
CAWSVGGSSYEQYF | TGTGCCTGGAGTGTTGGGGGGAGCTCCTACGAGCAGTACTTC | TRBJ2-7 | TRBV30 | NA
CASRLSGVLSYEQYF | TGTGCCAGCAGGCTAAGCGGGGTCCTCTCCTACGAGCAGTACTTC | TRBJ2-7 | TRBV6-5 | TRBD2
CASSPWDRSYNEQFF | TGTGCCAGTAGTCCGTGGGACAGGTCCTACAATGAGCAGTTCTTC | TRBJ2-1 | TRBV19 | TRBD1